The next 16 T cell receptor beta chains were all read from a single sample in a study of blood T cell repertoires in COVID-19. Method: immunoSEQ multiplex PCR; TCRdb's copy keeps in-frame clones and lacks some. Of under 200,000 clones listed, 84% are singletons. The sample consisted of PBMCs or T cells enriched from blood (not recorded which). These receptors came from a man aged 45-60 years who had recovered from COVID-19.

Comments on this clone: One end of the junction does not line up with germline, which may come from a read error. The gene calls are TRBV27 and TRBJ1-6; 9 bases match TRBD1. In germline, CDR1 is MNHEY, CDR2 SMNVEV (reference sequence). There are 13 residues in the CDR3. The CDR3 nucleotides read TGTGCCAGCCGGGACAGGGATAAATCACCCCTCCACTTT. Its translation is CASRDRDKSPLHF.

The J gene is TRBJ1-3, the V gene TRBV18; D gene unclear. CDR1 and CDR2 (germline): KGHSH, LQKENI. The CDR3 is 15 amino acids. V was cut by 2 bases and J by 0 bases, with 8 bases left in between. CDR3 nucleotides: TGTGCCAGCTCACCAGGTCGGGGCTCTGGAAACACCATATATTTT. It yields the protein CASSPGRGSGNTIYF.

Here the CDR3 reads CASSLVQGAVTYYGYTF. The CDR3 DNA sequence: TGTGCCAGCAGCTTAGTACAGGGGGCGGTCACCTACTATGGCTACACCTTC. The J gene is TRBJ1-2, the V gene TRBV7-9, with TRBD1 matching over 9 bases. With 1 base clipped from V and 3 bases from J, the junction kept 9 bases outside the gene matches. The CDR3 consists of 17 residues. Germline V gene sequence: CDR1 SEHNR, CDR2 FQNEAQ (reference sequence).

This chain joins TRBV19 and TRBJ1-2; TRBD1 aligns across 12 bases. V lost 3 bases to trimming and J lost 4 bases; unmatched junction nucleotides: 3. Germline lookup yields CDR1 LNHDA and CDR2 SQIVND (reference sequence). CDR3 length: 15 residues. CDR3 amino acids: CASSIGTGGSYGYTF. The CDR3 bases are TGTGCCAGTAGTATTGGGACAGGGGGCAGCTATGGCTACACCTTC.

The chain employs TRBV9 and TRBJ1-3; possibly TRBD1 for D (6 bases). V was shortened by 5 bases and J by 2 bases, with 14 bases between the two germline ends. This CDR3 contains 15 residues. From germline, CDR1 is SGDLS and CDR2 YYNGEE. The CDR3 nucleotides read TGTGCCAGCAGTGGGGGGGCTATCGCTGGAAACACCATATATTTT. It encodes CASSGGAIAGNTIYF.

The CDR3 is CASSVRGASAGELFF. The CDR3, as DNA: TGTGCCAGCAGCGTTCGGGGGGCCAGTGCCGGGGAGCTGTTTTTT. J is TRBJ2-2 and V is TRBV7-2; TRBD2 might be the D (7 bases). The CDR3 has 15 amino acids. Trimming cost V 5 bases and J 6 bases, with 16 bases left between them. Germline V gene lookup returns CDR1 SGHTA and CDR2 FQGNSA.

This chain uses TRBV6-5 with TRBJ1-5; 7 nucleotides align to TRBD1. Germline V gene data show CDR1 as MNHEY and CDR2 as SVGAGI. Unmatched junction bases numbered 5, after V lost 5 bases and J lost 1 base. The CDR3 has 15 residues. CDR3 nucleotides: TGTGCCAGCAGTAACAGGGGAGGAAGCAATCAGCCCCAGCATTTT. Translating it yields CASSNRGGSNQPQHF.

This chain uses TRBV7-9 with TRBJ2-7; 13 nucleotides line up with TRBD2. The ends lost 6 bases at V and 4 bases at J; junction bases unmatched: 3. CDR1 and CDR2 from the germline V gene are SEHNR and FQNEAQ (reference sequence). This CDR3 has 14 amino acids. The CDR3 coding sequence is TGTGCCAGCAGGCCGGGACTAGCGGGGTACGAGCAGTACTTC. Translating gives CASRPGLAGYEQYF.

The chain links TRBV9 to TRBJ1-3, with D possibly matching TRBD1 (5 bases). Germline V gene lookup returns CDR1 SGDLS and CDR2 YYNGEE. CDR3 length equals 17 residues. With 4 bases removed from V and 0 bases from J, the gap between germline ends came to 17 bases. This chain's CDR3 is CASSTGGTTSSGNTIYF. The CDR3 DNA reads TGTGCCAGCAGCACGGGGGGTACAACGAGCTCTGGAAACACCATATATTTT.

The chain combines TRBV19 with TRBJ1-5; the match to TRBD1 covers 9 bases. From germline, CDR1 is LNHDA and CDR2 SQIVND (reference sequence). Trimming took 3 bases from V and 3 from J; bases not matched to a gene: 12. The CDR3 extends over 18 amino acids. CDR3 coding DNA: TGTGCCAGTAGTATTGGGACAGGGAATAGAGCGGTCAATCAGCCCCAGCATTTT. Translated, it gives CASSIGTGNRAVNQPQHF.

The CDR3 here is CSASLGGRTVGNTEAFF. DNA for the CDR3: TGCAGTGCTAGTTTGGGCGGGAGGACAGTCGGGAACACTGAAGCTTTCTTT. The rearrangement joins TRBV20-1 to TRBJ1-1, with D maybe TRBD1 (6 bases). CDR1 and CDR2 from the germline V gene are DFQATT and SNEGSKA (reference sequence). The CDR3 extends over 17 amino acids. Trimming pared 3 bases from V and 1 base from J, leaving 21 bases between.

The genes are TRBV6-5 and TRBJ1-2; 9 nucleotides line up with TRBD1. Germline CDR1 is MNHEY and CDR2 is SVGAGI. With V trimmed by 6 bases and J by 3 bases, 2 bases remained unmatched. The CDR3 consists of 13 residues. The CDR3 DNA follows: TGTGCCAGCAGCCGGACAGGGGACTATGGCTACACCTTC. Translated, it gives CASSRTGDYGYTF.

This clone was seen only a few times. J is TRBJ1-2 and V is TRBV14; D perhaps matches TRBD1 (5 bases). The CDR3 covers 13 residues. The germline gives CDR1 SGHDN, CDR2 FVKESK. Trimming removed 0 bases at V and 8 bases at J, with 10 bases between. The CDR3 nucleotides read TGTGCCAGCAGCCAAGATCCAGGGCGCGGCTACACCTTC. It is translated as CASSQDPGRGYTF. Complete variable domain (other parts from reference TRBV14 and TRBJ1-2): EAGVTQFPSHSVIEKGQTVTLRCDPISGHDNLYWYRRVMGKEIKFLLHFVKESKQDESGMPNNRFLAERTGGTYSTLKVQPAELEDSGVYFCASSQDPGRGYTFGSGTRLTVV.

The V and J genes are TRBV3-1 (or the pseudogene TRBV3-2) and TRBJ1-1, with 11 bases lining up with TRBD1. Per germline, CDR1 LGHDT and CDR2 YNNKEL (reference sequence). The CDR3 length is 16 residues. V dropped 4 bases and J dropped 8; count of bases not matched to a gene: 12. The CDR3 DNA sequence: TGTGCCAGCAGCCCCTATCCGGGACAGGGGGGTCTGGAAGCTTTCTTT. Translating gives CASSPYPGQGGLEAFF.

About this clone itself: Additional DNA sequences in this sample encode the identical CDR3. The V call is TRBV27, the J call TRBJ1-5; D may be TRBD1 (6 bases). This CDR3 spans 15 amino acids. Germline V lookup: CDR1 MNHEY, CDR2 SMNVEV (reference sequence). V was cut by 6 bases and J by 2 bases, with 14 bases left in between. The CDR3 region has the DNA TGTGCCAGCAGACAAACCGGGACACGCAATCAGCCCCAGCATTTT. Its translation is CASRQTGTRNQPQHF.

This CDR3 reads CASSRMGLTQETQYF. The CDR3 DNA reads as TGTGCCAGCAGCCGAATGGGACTGACACAAGAGACCCAGTACTTC. This chain connects TRBV3-1 (or the pseudogene TRBV3-2) to TRBJ2-5, with D perhaps matching TRBD2 (6 bases). Germline loops: CDR1 LGHDT, CDR2 YNNKEL (reference sequence). Trimming cost V 4 bases and J 2 bases, with 14 bases left between them. The CDR3 sequence is 15 residues long.